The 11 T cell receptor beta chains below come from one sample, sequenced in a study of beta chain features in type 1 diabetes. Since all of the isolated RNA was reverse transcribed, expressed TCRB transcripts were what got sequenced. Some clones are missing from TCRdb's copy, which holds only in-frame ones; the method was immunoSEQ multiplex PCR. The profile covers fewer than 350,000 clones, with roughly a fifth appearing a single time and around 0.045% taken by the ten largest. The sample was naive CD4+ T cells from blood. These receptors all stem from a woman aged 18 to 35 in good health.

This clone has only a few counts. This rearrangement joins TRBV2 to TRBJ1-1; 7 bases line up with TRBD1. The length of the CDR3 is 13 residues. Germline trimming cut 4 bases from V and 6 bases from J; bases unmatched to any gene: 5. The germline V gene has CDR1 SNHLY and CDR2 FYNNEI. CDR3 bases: TGTGCCAGCAGTGGCAGGGGGTCCGCTGAAGCTTTCTTT. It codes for CASSGRGSAEAFF. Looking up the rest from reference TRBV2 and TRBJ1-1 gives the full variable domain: EPEVTQTPSHQVTQMGQEVILRCVPISNHLYFYWYRQILGQKVEFLVSFYNNEISEKSEIFDDQFSVERPDGSNFTLKIRSTKLEDSAMYFCASSGRGSAEAFFGQGTRLTVV.

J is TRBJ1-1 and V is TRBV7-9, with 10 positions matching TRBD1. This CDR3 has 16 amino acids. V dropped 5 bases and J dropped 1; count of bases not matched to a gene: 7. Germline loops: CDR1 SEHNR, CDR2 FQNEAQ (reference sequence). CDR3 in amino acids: CASSPRQGAGNTEAFF. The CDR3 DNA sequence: TGTGCCAGCAGCCCCAGACAGGGGGCCGGGAACACTGAAGCTTTCTTT.

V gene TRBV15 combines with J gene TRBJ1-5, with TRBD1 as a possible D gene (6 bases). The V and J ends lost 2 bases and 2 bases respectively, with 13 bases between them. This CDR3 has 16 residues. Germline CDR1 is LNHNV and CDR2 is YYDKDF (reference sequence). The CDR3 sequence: CATSRTTDSRNQPQHF. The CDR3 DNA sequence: TGTGCCACCAGCAGAACCACGGACAGTCGCAATCAGCCCCAGCATTTT. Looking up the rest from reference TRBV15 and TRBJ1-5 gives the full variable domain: DAMVIQNPRYQVTQFGKPVTLSCSQTLNHNVMYWYQQKSSQAPKLLFHYYDKDFNNEADTPDNFQSRRPNTSFCFLDIRSPGLGDTAMYLCATSRTTDSRNQPQHFGDGTRLSIL.

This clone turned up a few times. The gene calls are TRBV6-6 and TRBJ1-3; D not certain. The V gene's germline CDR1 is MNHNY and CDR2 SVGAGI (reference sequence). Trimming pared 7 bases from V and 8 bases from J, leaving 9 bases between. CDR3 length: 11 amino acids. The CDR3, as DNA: TGTGCCAGCACCACTGAGGACACCATATATTTT. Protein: CASTTEDTIYF.

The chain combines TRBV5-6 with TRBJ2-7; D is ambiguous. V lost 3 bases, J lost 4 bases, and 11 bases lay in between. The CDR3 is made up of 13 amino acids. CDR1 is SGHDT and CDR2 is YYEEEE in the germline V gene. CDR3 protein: CASSWSPPYEQYF. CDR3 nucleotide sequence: TGTGCCAGCAGCTGGAGCCCTCCATACGAGCAGTACTTC.

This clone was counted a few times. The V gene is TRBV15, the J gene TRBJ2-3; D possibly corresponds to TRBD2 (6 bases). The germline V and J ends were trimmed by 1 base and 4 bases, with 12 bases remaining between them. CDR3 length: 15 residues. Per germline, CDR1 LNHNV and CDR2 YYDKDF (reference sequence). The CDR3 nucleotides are TGTGCCACCAGCAGAGGGGCCAGGGAGGCAGATACGCAGTATTTT. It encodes CATSRGAREADTQYF.

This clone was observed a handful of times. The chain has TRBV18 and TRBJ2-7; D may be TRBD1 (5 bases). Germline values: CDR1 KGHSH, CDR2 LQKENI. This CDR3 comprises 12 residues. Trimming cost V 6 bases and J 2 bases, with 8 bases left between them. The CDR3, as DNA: TGTGCCAGCTCCCCCAGGGCCTACGAGCAGTACTTC. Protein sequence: CASSPRAYEQYF.

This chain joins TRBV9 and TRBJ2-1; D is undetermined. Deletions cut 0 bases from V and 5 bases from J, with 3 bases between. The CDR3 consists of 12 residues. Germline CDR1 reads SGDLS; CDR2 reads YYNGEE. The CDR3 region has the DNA TGTGCCAGCAGCGTAGCTGACAATGAGCAGTTCTTC. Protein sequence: CASSVADNEQFF.

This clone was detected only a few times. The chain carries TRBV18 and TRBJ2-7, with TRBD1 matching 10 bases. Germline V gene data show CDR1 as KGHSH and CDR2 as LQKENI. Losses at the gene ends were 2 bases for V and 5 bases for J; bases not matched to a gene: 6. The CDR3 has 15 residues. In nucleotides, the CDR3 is TGTGCCAGCTCACCAACTGGGACAGGGGTCCACGAGCAGTACTTC. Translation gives CASSPTGTGVHEQYF.

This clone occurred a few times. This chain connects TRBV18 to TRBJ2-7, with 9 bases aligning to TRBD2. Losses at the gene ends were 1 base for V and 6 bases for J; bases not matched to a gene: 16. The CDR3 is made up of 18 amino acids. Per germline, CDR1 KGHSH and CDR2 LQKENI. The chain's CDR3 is CASSPRRLAGFMSGEQYF. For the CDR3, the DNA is TGTGCCAGCTCACCACGACGGCTAGCGGGATTCATGTCCGGCGAGCAGTACTTC.

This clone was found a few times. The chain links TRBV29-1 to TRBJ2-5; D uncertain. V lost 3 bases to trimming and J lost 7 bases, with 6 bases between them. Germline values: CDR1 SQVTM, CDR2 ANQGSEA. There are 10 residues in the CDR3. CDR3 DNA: TGCAGCGTTGATATAGCGACCCAGTACTTC. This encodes CSVDIATQYF.